This TCR beta chain was observed in a study of blood T cell repertoires in COVID-19. V was pared by 7 bases and J by 7 bases, with 13 bases between. The CDR3 is 12 residues long. Per germline, CDR1 GTSNPN and CDR2 SVGIG (reference sequence). In the original workflow: Reference gene primer amplification gave estimated nucleated cell counts. The data were produced by immunoSEQ multiplex PCR, yet TCRdb's version contains in-frame clones alone and is incomplete. D and trimming come from the DNA, and the V and J calls and clone size come from that table. The table lists 200,000 to 250,000 clones, roughly nine tenths of them singletons.

V gene TRBV30 combines with J gene TRBJ1-4; weak D call: TRBD1 (6 bases). The source of this sequence is a woman between 50 and 59 years old with acute or convalescent COVID-19. Input material: peripheral blood. The CDR3 loop reads CASRDNGEKLFF. The CDR3 region has the DNA TGTGCCTCCCGGGACAATGGTGAAAAACTGTTTTTT.